This T cell receptor (beta chain) was found in a study of siplizumab effects on memory and regulatory T cells. Profiling relied on immunoSEQ multiplex PCR, and the TCRdb table lists in-frame clones only, not all of them. The data show tens of thousands of clones, with 95% to 98% seen just once and around 0.086% held by the top ten. Points on this clone: Its cognate antigen is unknown.

Study-wide findings and caveats: A major contribution to the alloresponse seemed to be made by naive T cells, which seemed more diverse than memory cells. A naive or memory phenotype could not be assigned to roughly 80-95% of the proliferating CD4+ or CD8+ clones.

The CDR3 is made up of 15 amino acids. Germline-derived CDR1 and CDR2 are LGHNA and YNFKEQ. V dropped 0 bases and J dropped 10 bases, with 16 bases sitting between them. Using a few donor pairs, the authors sequenced unstimulated naive, memory, effector memory and TEMRA subsets. The chain couples TRBV4-2 to TRBJ2-1; D is uncertain. This sequence originates from a human donor in good health. Sequencing used naive CD8+ T cells sorted from blood. The CDR3 reads CASSQDNGFANEQFF. CDR3 coding DNA: TGTGCCAGCAGCCAAGATAATGGTTTTGCTAACGAGCAGTTCTTC.